A selection of T cell receptor beta chains follows, all from one sample in a study of T-cell reconstitution after alpha-beta-depleted transplantation in children. TCRdb re-called the PCR reads with MiXCR, one entry per CDR3 protein. Altogether 600,000 to 800,000 distinct CDR3 sequences are present, around 13% being singletons, with the ten largest covering 0.79%. The input for sequencing was PBMCs, taken before TCRalphabeta/CD19-depleted stem cell transplant. These TCRs come from a girl aged 2-10 years with congenital amegakaryocytic thrombocytopenia, due to receive a stem cell transplant. Both conserved end residues are part of each CDR3. Fields, in order: clone size, V gene, D gene, J gene, CDR3 protein, CDR3 DNA. D genes are given only for firm matches. Rows give clone size only sometimes, using once, few, many, or a class for an expanded clone.

size: -; V: TRBV29-1; D: TRBD2; J: TRBJ2-1; CDR3: CSVDPFPLAGAGYNEQFF; DNA: TGCAGCGTTGACCCTTTCCCTCTAGCGGGAGCGGGATACAATGAGCAGTTCTTC
size: -; V: TRBV27; D: -; J: TRBJ2-3; CDR3: CASSPDRFTDTQYF; DNA: TGTGCCAGCAGTCCCGACAGGTTCACAGATACGCAGTATTTT
size: many; V: TRBV9; D: -; J: TRBJ2-5; CDR3: CASSAQGQETQYF; DNA: TGTGCCAGCAGCGCTCAAGGCCAAGAGACCCAGTACTTC
size: -; V: TRBV29-1; D: -; J: TRBJ1-3; CDR3: CSVEGGVSGNTIYF; DNA: TGCAGCGTTGAAGGCGGGGTGTCTGGAAACACCATATATTTT
size: many; V: TRBV12-3/TRBV12-4; D: -; J: TRBJ2-1; CDR3: CASSFTGATYNEQFF; DNA: TGTGCCAGCAGTTTCACAGGTGCTACCTACAATGAGCAGTTCTTC
size: many; V: TRBV5-1; D: TRBD2; J: TRBJ2-3; CDR3: CASSFGTRSTDTQYF; DNA: TGCGCCAGCAGCTTCGGGACTAGAAGCACAGATACGCAGTATTTT
size: many; V: TRBV28; D: TRBD1; J: TRBJ2-5; CDR3: CASTSLEQGRETQYF; DNA: TGTGCCAGCACAAGCTTGGAACAGGGGAGAGAGACCCAGTACTTC
size: few; V: TRBV7-9; D: TRBD1; J: TRBJ2-7; CDR3: CASSFLQGTGKNEQYF; DNA: TGTGCCAGCAGCTTCCTACAAGGGACAGGGAAGAACGAGCAGTACTTC
size: many; V: TRBV28; D: TRBD2; J: TRBJ2-3; CDR3: CASSFRLAGTSTDTQYF; DNA: TGTGCCAGCAGTTTTAGACTAGCGGGGACTAGCACAGATACGCAGTATTTT
size: -; V: TRBV30; D: -; J: TRBJ2-1; CDR3: CAWDYMASEQFF; DNA: TGTGCCTGGGACTATATGGCATCGGAGCAGTTCTTC
size: many; V: TRBV7-9; D: -; J: TRBJ2-7; CDR3: CASSRQGGPYEQYF; DNA: TGTGCCAGCAGCCGACAGGGAGGGCCGTACGAGCAGTACTTC
size: many; V: TRBV4-1; D: -; J: TRBJ2-1; CDR3: CASSQVLGGNEQFF; DNA: TGCGCCAGCAGCCAAGTTTTAGGGGGCAATGAGCAGTTCTTC
size: many; V: TRBV6-2/TRBV6-3; D: -; J: TRBJ2-7; CDR3: CASSYWGPNEQYF; DNA: TGTGCCAGCAGTTACTGGGGGCCGAACGAGCAGTACTTC
size: few; V: TRBV15; D: -; J: TRBJ1-2; CDR3: CATSLQGLGPRSYGYTF; DNA: TGTGCCACCAGCCTCCAAGGGTTGGGACCGAGATCCTATGGCTACACCTTC
size: -; V: TRBV3-1; D: -; J: TRBJ2-1; CDR3: CASSQAHSYNEQFF; DNA: TGTGCCAGCAGCCAAGCGCACTCCTACAATGAGCAGTTCTTC
size: many; V: TRBV7-3; D: -; J: TRBJ2-1; CDR3: CASSLMPSAYNEQFF; DNA: TGTGCCAGCAGCTTAATGCCTAGCGCCTACAATGAGCAGTTCTTC
size: few; V: TRBV5-5; D: TRBD1; J: TRBJ1-6; CDR3: CASSGDSRINSPLHF; DNA: TGTGCCAGCAGCGGGGACAGCCGCATTAATTCACCCCTCCACTTT
size: many; V: TRBV5-6; D: -; J: TRBJ1-5; CDR3: CASSKRRDASNQPQHF; DNA: TGTGCCAGCAGCAAACGGAGGGACGCTAGCAATCAGCCCCAGCATTTT
size: many; V: TRBV20-1; D: TRBD2; J: TRBJ2-1; CDR3: CSAPGLAGVDNEQFF; DNA: TGCAGTGCCCCGGGACTAGCGGGAGTCGACAATGAGCAGTTCTTC
size: many; V: TRBV20-1; D: TRBD1; J: TRBJ2-5; CDR3: CSARRDRIETQYF; DNA: TGCAGTGCTAGACGGGACAGAATAGAGACCCAGTACTTC
size: few; V: TRBV20-1; D: TRBD2; J: TRBJ2-7; CDR3: CSALILAGGSYEQYF; DNA: TGCAGTGCTCTCATTCTAGCGGGAGGGTCCTACGAGCAGTACTTC
size: -; V: TRBV7-7; D: -; J: TRBJ2-4; CDR3: CASSTEVGNIQYF; DNA: TGTGCCAGCAGCACAGAGGTGGGGAACATTCAGTACTTC
size: many; V: TRBV27; D: -; J: TRBJ1-5; CDR3: CASSLSGHLGGQPQHF; DNA: TGTGCCAGCAGTTTATCCGGACACCTAGGGGGTCAGCCCCAGCATTTT
size: -; V: TRBV24-1; D: -; J: TRBJ2-5; CDR3: CATFGFMSRSQYF; DNA: TGTGCCACCTTTGGTTTTATGAGTCGGTCCCAGTACTTC
size: many; V: TRBV5-1; D: -; J: TRBJ1-1; CDR3: CASSSSRGTEAFF; DNA: TGCGCCAGCAGTTCCAGCCGGGGAACTGAAGCTTTCTTT